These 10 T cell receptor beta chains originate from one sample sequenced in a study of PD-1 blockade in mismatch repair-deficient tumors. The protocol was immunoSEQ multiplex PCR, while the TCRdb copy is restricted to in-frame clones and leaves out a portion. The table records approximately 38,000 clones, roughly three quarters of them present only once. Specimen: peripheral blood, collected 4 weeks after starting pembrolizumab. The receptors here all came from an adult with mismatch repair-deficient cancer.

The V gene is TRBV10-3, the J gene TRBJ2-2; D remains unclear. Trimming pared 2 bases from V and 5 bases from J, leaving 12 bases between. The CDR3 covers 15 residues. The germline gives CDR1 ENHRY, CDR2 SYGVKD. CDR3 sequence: CAISEITDGTGELFF. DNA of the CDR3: TGTGCCATCAGTGAGATCACGGACGGGACCGGGGAGCTGTTTTTT.

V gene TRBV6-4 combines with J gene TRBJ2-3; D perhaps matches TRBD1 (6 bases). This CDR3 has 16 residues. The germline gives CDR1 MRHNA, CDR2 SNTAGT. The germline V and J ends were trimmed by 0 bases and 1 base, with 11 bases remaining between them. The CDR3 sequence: CASSDSWGRGTDTQYF. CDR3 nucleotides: TGTGCCAGCAGTGACTCCTGGGGGCGCGGCACAGATACGCAGTATTTT.

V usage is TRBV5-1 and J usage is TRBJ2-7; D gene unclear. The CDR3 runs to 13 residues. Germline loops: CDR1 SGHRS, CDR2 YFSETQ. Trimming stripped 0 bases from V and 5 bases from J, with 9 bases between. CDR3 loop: CASSLEWPHEQYF. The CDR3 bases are TGCGCCAGCAGCTTGGAGTGGCCCCACGAGCAGTACTTC.

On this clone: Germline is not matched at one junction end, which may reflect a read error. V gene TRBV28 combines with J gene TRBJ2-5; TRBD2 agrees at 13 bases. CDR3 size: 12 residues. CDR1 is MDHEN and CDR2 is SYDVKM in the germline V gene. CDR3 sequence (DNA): TGTGCCAGCAGTTTATCGGGACTAGCGGGACACTTC. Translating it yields CASSLSGLAGHF.

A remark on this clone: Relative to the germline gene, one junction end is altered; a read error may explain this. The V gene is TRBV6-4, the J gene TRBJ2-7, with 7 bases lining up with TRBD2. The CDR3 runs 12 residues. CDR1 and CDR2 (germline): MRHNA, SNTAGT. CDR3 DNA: TGTGCCAGCAGTGACGGGCAGGGCAGAGCGGGGTTC. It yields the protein CASSDGQGRAGF.

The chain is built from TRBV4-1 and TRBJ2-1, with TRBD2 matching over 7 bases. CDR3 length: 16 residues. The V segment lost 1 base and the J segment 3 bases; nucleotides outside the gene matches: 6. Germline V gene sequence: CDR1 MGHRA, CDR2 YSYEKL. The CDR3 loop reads CASSQGLADHYNEQFF. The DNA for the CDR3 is TGCGCCAGCAGCCAAGGGCTAGCGGATCACTACAATGAGCAGTTCTTC.

CDR3 coding DNA: TGCAGCGTTCACAGTAGCTCTGGAAACACCATATATTTT. Translation: CSVHSSSGNTIYF. The J gene is TRBJ1-3, the V gene TRBV29-1; D call uncertain. V shed 5 bases and J shed 0 bases, with 8 bases lying between them. The CDR3 extends over 13 amino acids. The germline CDR1 and CDR2 sequences are SQVTM and ANQGSEA.

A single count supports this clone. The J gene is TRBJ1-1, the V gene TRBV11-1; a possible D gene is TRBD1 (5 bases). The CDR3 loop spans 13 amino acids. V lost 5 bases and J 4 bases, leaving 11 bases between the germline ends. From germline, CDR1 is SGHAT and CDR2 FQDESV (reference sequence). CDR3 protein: CASSQDSITEAFF. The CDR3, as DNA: TGTGCCAGCAGCCAAGACAGTATCACTGAAGCTTTCTTT.

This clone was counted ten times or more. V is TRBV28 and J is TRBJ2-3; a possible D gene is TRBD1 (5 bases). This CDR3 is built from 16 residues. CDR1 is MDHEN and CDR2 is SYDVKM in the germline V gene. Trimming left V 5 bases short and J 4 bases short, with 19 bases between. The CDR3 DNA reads TGTGCCAGCAGTGTTTCGGCCGACAGCTCCCCAGATACGCAGTATTTT. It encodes CASSVSADSSPDTQYF.

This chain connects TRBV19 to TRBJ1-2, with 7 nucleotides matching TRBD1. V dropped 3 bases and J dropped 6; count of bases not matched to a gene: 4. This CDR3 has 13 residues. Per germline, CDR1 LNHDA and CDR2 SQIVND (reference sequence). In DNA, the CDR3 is TGTGCCAGTAGTATCACAGGGGCGGATGGCTACACCTTC. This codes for CASSITGADGYTF. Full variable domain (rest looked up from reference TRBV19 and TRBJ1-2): DGGITQSPKYLFRKEGQNVTLSCEQNLNHDAMYWYRQDPGQGLRLIYYSQIVNDFQKGDIAEGYSVSREKKESFPLTVTSAQKNPTAFYLCASSITGADGYTFGSGTRLTVV.